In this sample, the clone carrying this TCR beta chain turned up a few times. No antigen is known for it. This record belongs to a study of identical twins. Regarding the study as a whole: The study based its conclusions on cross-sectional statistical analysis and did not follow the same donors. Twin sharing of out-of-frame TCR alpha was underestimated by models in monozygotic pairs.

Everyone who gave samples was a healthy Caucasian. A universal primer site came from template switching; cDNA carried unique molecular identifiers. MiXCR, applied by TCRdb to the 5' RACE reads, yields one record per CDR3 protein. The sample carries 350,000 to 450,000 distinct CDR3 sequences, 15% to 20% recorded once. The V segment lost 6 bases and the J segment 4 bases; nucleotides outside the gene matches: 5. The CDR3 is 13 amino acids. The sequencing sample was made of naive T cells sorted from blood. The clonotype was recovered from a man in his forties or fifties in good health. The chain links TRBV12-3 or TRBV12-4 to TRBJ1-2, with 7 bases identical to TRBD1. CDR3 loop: CASSHRGGYGYTF. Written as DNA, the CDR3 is TGTGCCAGCAGCCACAGGGGAGGCTATGGCTACACCTTC.